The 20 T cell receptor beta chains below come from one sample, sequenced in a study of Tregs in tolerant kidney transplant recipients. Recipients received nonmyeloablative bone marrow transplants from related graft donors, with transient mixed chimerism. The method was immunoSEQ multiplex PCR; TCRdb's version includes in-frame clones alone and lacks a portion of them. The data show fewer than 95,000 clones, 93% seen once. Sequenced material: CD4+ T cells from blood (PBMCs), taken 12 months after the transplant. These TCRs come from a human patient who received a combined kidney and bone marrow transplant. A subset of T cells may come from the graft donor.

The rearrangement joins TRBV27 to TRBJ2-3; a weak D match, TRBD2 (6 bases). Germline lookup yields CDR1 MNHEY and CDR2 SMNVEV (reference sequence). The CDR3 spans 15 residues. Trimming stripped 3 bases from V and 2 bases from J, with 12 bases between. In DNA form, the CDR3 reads TGTGCCAGCAGTTTCTTGGCGGGGCTCACAGATACGCAGTATTTT. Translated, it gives CASSFLAGLTDTQYF.

CDR3 in amino acids: CASSSMRSSGGGTDTQYF. CDR3 bases: TGCGCCAGCAGCTCAATGAGATCTAGCGGGGGGGGCACAGATACGCAGTATTTT. The gene calls are TRBV5-1 and TRBJ2-3, with 12 positions matching TRBD2. The germline V gene encodes CDR1 SGHRS and CDR2 YFSETQ. J was trimmed by 1 base and V by 3 bases; bases with no gene match: 9. The CDR3 is made up of 18 amino acids.

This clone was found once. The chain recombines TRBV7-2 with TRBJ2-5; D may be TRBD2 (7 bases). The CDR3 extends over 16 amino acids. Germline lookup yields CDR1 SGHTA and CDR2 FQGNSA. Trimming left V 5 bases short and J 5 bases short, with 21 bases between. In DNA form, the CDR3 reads TGTGCCAGCAGCCCCAGAGGGGGGGGGAGTTTGGAGACCCAGTACTTC. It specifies CASSPRGGGSLETQYF.

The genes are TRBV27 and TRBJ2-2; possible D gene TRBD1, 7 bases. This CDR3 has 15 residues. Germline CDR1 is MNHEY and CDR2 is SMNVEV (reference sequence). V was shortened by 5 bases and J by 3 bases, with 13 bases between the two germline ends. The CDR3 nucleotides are TGTGCCAGCAGTGTGGACAGGAGGGACACCGGGGAGCTGTTTTTT. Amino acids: CASSVDRRDTGELFF.

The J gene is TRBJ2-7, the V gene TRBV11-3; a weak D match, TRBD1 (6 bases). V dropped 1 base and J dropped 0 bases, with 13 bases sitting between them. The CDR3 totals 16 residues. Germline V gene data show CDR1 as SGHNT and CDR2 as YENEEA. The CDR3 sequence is CASSLGGGRSSYEQYF. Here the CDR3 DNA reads TGTGCCAGCAGCTTAGGTGGGGGCCGAAGCTCCTACGAGCAGTACTTC.

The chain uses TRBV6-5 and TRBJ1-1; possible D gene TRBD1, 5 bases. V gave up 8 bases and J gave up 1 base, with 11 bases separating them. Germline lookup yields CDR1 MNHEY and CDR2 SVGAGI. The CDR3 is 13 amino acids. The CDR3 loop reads CASWRQPNTEAFF. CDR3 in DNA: TGTGCCAGCTGGAGACAGCCGAACACTGAAGCTTTCTTT.

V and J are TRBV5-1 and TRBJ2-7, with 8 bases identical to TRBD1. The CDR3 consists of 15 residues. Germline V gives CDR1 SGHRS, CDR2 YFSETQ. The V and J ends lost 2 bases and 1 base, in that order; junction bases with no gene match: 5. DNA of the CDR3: TGCGCCAGCAGCTTACAGGGGGTTAGATCCTACGAGCAGTACTTC. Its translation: CASSLQGVRSYEQYF. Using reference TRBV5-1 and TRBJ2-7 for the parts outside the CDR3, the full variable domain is KAGVTQTPRYLIKTRGQQVTLSCSPISGHRSVSWYQQTPGQGLQFLFEYFSETQRNKGNFPGRFSGRQFSNSRSEMNVSTLELGDSALYLCASSLQGVRSYEQYFGPGTRLTVT.

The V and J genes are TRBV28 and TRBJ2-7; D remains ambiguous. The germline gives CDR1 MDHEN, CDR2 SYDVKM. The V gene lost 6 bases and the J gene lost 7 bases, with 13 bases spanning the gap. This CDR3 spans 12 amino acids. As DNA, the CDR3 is TGTGCCAGCAGCCCCACTTTGAGAGAGCAGTACTTC. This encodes CASSPTLREQYF.

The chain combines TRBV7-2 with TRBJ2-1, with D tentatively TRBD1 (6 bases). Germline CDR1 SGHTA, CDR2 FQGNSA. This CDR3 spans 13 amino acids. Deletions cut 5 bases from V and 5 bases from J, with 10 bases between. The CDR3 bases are TGTGCCAGCAGCCTAACAGGGCACAATGAGCAGTTCTTC. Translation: CASSLTGHNEQFF.

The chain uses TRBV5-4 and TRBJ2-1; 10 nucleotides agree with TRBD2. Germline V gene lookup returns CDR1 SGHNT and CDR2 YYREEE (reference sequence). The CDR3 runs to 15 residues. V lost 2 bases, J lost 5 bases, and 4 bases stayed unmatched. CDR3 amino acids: CASSLAGGPNNEQFF. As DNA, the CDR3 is TGTGCCAGCAGCTTAGCGGGGGGGCCTAACAATGAGCAGTTCTTC. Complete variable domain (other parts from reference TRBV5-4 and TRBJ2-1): ETGVTQSPTHLIKTRGQQVTLRCSSQSGHNTVSWYQQALGQGPQFIFQYYREEENGRGNFPPRFSGLQFPNYSSELNVNALELDDSALYLCASSLAGGPNNEQFFGPGTRLTVL.

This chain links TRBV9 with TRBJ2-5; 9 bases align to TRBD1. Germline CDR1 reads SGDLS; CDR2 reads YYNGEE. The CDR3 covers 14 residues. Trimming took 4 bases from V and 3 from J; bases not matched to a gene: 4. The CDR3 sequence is CASSFRDREETQYF. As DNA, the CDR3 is TGTGCCAGCAGCTTCAGGGACAGGGAAGAGACCCAGTACTTC.

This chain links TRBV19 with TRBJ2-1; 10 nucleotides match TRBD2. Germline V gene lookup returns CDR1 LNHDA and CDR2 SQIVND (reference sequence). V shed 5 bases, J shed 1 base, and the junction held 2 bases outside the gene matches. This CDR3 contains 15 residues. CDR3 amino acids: CASSPLAGSYNEQFF. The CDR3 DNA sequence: TGTGCCAGTAGTCCACTAGCGGGGTCCTACAATGAGCAGTTCTTC.

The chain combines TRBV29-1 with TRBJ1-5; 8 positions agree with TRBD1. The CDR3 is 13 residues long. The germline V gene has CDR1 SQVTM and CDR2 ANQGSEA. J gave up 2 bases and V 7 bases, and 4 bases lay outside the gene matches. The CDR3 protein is CSAGTGGNQPQHF. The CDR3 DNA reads TGCAGCGCCGGGACAGGCGGCAATCAGCCCCAGCATTTT.

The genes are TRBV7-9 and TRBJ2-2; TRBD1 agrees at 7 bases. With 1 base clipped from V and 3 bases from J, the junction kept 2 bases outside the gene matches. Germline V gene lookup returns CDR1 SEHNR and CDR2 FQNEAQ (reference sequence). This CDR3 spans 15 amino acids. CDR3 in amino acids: CASSLGTGDTGELFF. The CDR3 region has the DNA TGTGCCAGCAGCTTAGGGACAGGTGACACCGGGGAGCTGTTTTTT.

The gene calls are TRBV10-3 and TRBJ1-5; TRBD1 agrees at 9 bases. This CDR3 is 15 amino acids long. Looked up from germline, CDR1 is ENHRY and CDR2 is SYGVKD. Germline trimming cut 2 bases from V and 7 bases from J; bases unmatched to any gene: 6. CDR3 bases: TGTGCCATCAGTGAGAGCGGACAGGGGAGACAGCCCCAGCATTTT. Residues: CAISESGQGRQPQHF.

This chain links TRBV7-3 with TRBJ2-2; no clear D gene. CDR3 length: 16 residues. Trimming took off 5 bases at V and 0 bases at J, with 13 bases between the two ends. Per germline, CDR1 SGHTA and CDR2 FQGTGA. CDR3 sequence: CASSPLFVTNTGELFF. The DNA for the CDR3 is TGTGCCAGCAGCCCCTTGTTCGTAACGAACACCGGGGAGCTGTTTTTT.

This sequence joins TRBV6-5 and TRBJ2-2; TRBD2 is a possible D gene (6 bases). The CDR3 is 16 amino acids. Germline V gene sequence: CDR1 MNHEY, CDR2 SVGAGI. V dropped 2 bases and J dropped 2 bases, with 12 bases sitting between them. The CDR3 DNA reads TGTGCCAGCAGTTACGCGGGACCCCCAAACACCGGGGAGCTGTTTTTT. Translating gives CASSYAGPPNTGELFF.

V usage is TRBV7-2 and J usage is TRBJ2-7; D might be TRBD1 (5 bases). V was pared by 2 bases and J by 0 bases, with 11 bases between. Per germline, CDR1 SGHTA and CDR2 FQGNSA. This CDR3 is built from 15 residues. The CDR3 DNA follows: TGTGCCAGCAGCTTACACACCAGGGCCTCCTACGAGCAGTACTTC. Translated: CASSLHTRASYEQYF.

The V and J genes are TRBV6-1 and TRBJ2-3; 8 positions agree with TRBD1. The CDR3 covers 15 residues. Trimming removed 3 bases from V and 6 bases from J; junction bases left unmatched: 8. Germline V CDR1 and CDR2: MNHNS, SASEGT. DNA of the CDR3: TGTGCCAGCAGTGACAGGGGGCGCCCCGTCGATACGCAGTATTTT. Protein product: CASSDRGRPVDTQYF.

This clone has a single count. The CDR3, as DNA: TGTGCCATCAGTGAGCGAACAGGCCAAAGGACTGAAGCTTTCTTT. Protein product: CAISERTGQRTEAFF. The V call is TRBV10-3, the J call TRBJ1-1, with a possible D match to TRBD1 (5 bases). Trimming stripped 2 bases from V and 5 bases from J, with 15 bases between. Germline-derived CDR1 and CDR2 are ENHRY and SYGVKD. This CDR3 region has 15 residues.